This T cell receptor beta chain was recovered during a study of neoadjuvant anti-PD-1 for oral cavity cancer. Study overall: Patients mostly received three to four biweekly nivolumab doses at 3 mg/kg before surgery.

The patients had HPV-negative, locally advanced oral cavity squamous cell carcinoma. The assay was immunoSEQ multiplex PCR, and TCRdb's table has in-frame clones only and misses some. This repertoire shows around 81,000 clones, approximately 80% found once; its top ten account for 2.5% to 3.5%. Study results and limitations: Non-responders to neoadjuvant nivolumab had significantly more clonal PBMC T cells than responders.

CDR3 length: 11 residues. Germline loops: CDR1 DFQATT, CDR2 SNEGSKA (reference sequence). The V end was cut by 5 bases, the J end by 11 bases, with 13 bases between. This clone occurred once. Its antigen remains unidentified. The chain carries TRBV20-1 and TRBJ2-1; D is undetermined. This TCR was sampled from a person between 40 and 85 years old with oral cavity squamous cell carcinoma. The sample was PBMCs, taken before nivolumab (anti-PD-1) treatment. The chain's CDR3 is CSAPILPQQFF. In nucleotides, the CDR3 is TGCAGTGCTCCAATTCTTCCCCAGCAGTTCTTC.